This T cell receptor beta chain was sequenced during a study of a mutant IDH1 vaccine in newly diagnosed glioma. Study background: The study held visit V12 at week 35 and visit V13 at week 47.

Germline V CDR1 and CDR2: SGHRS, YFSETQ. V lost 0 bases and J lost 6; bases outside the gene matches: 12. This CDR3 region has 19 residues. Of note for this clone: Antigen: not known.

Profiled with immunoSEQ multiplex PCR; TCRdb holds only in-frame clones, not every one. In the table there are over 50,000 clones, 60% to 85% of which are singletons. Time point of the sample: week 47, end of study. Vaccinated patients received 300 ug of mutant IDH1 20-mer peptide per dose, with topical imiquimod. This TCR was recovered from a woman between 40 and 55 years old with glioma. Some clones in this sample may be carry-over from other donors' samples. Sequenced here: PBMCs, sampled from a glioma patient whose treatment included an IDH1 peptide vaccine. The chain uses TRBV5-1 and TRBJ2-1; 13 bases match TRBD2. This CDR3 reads CASSLVAGLAGVVGNEQFF. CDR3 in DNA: TGCGCCAGCAGCTTGGTTGCAGGACTAGCGGGAGTAGTCGGCAATGAGCAGTTCTTC.